Included here is one TCR beta chain sequence, with context. Its antigen is currently unknown. The data originate from a study of shared clonotypes between healthy human individuals. Study-level findings and limits: Naive subsets typically showed greater estimated richness than memory subsets. What limited the represented genetic and exposure-history diversity was the small number of donors. The authors sampled blood alone, and tissue repertoires likely differ.

The genomic DNA of each subset was split evenly across several immunoSEQ plates. Profiling relied on immunoSEQ multiplex PCR, and the TCRdb table lists in-frame clones only, not all of them. There are over 95,000 clones in the sample; under 70% occur only once, and about 22% lies in the top ten. Trimming removed 3 bases at V and 6 bases at J, with 6 bases between. Germline CDR1 MDHEN, CDR2 SYDVKM. The CDR3 is 12 residues long. Sequencing used memory CD8+ T cells sorted from blood. The subset was: CD45RO+ cells pooled with CCR7-negative TemRA cells. The source of this sequence is a woman in her thirties in good health. This chain uses TRBV28 with TRBJ1-5; D is unresolved. In nucleotides, the CDR3 is TGTGCCAGCAGTTTCTATCTTCAGCCCCAGCATTTT. As protein: CASSFYLQPQHF.